This T cell receptor beta chain is from a study of neoadjuvant anti-PD-1 for oral cavity cancer. Overall study context: Patients without progression got a fourth dose around day 43.

Germline CDR1 reads SGHTA; CDR2 reads FQGNSA. The CDR3 loop spans 16 amino acids. With 8 bases removed from V and 4 bases from J, the gap between germline ends came to 23 bases. Blood libraries mostly used approximately 480 ng genomic DNA, six replicates each. Produced via immunoSEQ multiplex PCR; TCRdb's table is partial and in-frame only. The profile covers roughly 14,000 clones, with 62% appearing a single time and roughly 2.4% taken by the ten largest. V and J are TRBV7-2 and TRBJ1-2; D not certain. The specimen was PBMCs, collected before nivolumab (anti-PD-1) treatment. This TCR derives from a person between 35 and 79 years old with oral cavity squamous cell carcinoma. The CDR3 region is CASHTPRQRLFYGYTF. The CDR3 DNA reads as TGTGCCAGCCACACCCCGCGACAACGGCTTTTCTATGGCTACACCTTC.